The clone carrying this TCR beta chain was counted once. CDR1 and CDR2 (germline): LNHNV, YYDKDF (reference sequence). The CDR3 extends over 13 amino acids. V was trimmed by 3 bases and J by 3 bases, leaving 9 bases between them. This sample is drawn from a study of blood T cell repertoires in COVID-19. Profiling relied on immunoSEQ multiplex PCR, and the TCRdb table lists in-frame clones only, not all of them. The sample has 70,000 or so clones, roughly 89% seen once. Sequencing was performed on peripheral blood. This sequence was found in a woman aged 80 or older with acute or convalescent COVID-19. The chain carries TRBV15 and TRBJ2-7; D ambiguous. CDR3: CATSRNSFYEQYF. Here the CDR3 DNA reads TGTGCCACCAGCAGGAACAGTTTCTACGAGCAGTACTTC. The variable domain in full, with the rest retrieved from reference TRBV15 and TRBJ2-7, is DAMVIQNPRYQVTQFGKPVTLSCSQTLNHNVMYWYQQKSSQAPKLLFHYYDKDFNNEADTPDNFQSRRPNTSFCFLDIRSPGLGDTAMYLCATSRNSFYEQYFGPGTRLTVT.